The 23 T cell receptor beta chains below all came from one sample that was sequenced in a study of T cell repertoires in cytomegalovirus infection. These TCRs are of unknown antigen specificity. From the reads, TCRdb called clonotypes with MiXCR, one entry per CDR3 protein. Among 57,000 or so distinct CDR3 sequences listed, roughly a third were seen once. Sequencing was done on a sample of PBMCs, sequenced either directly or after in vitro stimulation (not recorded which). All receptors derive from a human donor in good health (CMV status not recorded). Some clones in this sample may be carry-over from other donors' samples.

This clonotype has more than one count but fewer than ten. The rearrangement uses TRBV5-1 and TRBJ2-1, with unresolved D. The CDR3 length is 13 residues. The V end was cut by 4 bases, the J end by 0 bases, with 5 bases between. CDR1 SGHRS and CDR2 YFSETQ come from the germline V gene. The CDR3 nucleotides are TGCGCCAGCAGCCCTAGCTCCTACAATGAGCAGTTCTTC. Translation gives CASSPSSYNEQFF.

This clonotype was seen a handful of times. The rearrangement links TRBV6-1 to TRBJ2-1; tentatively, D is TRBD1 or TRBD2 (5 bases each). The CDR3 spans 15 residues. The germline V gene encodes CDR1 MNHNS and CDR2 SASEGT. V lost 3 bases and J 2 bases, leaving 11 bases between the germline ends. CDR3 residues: CASSEGPRAYNEQFF. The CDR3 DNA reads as TGTGCCAGCAGTGAGGGGCCGAGGGCCTACAATGAGCAGTTCTTC.

CDR3 nucleotides: TGCGCCAGCAGCCACTCCCTACAGGGGGGAACTGAAGCTTTCTTT. Amino acid sequence: CASSHSLQGGTEAFF. This chain joins TRBV4-1 and TRBJ1-1; 8 positions match TRBD1. Germline V lookup: CDR1 MGHRA, CDR2 YSYEKL. The CDR3 has 15 residues. V lost 3 bases and J lost 5; bases outside the gene matches: 8.

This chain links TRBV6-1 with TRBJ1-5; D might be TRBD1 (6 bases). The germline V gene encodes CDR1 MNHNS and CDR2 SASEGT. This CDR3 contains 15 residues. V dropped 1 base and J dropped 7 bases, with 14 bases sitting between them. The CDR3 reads CASSEGRTAIQPQHF. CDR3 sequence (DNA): TGTGCCAGCAGTGAAGGGCGGACAGCGATACAGCCCCAGCATTTT.

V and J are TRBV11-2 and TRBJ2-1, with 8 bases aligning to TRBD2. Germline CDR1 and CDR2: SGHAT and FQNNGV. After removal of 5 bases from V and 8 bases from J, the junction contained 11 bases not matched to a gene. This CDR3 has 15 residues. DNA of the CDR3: TGTGCCAGCAGCGATATGCCGGGGGGGCGGGATGAGCAGTTCTTC. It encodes CASSDMPGGRDEQFF. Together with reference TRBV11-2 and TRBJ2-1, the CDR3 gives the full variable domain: EAGVAQSPRYKIIEKRQSVAFWCNPISGHATLYWYQQILGQGPKLLIQFQNNGVVDDSQLPKDRFSAERLKGVDSTLKIQPAKLEDSAVYLCASSDMPGGRDEQFFGPGTRLTVL.

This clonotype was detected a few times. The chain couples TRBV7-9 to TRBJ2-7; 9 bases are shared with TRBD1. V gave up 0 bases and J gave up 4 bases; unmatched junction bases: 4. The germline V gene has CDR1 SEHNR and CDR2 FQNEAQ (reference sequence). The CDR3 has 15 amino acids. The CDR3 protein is CASSLAGQGRYEQYF. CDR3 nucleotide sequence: TGTGCCAGCAGCTTAGCCGGACAGGGGAGGTACGAGCAGTACTTC.

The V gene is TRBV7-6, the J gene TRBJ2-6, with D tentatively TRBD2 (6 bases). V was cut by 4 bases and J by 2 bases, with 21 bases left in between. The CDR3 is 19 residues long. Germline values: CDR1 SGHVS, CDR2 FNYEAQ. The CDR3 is CASSSPRRGSRTGANVLTF. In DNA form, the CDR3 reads TGTGCCAGCAGCTCCCCTAGGAGGGGATCCAGGACTGGGGCCAACGTCCTGACTTTC.

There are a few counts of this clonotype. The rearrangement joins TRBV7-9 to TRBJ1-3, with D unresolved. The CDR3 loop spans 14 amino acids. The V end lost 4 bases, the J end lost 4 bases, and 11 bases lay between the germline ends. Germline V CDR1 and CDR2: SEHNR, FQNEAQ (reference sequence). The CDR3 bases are TGTGCCAGCAGCTCGGCATTTAGGGGAAACACCATATATTTT. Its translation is CASSSAFRGNTIYF.

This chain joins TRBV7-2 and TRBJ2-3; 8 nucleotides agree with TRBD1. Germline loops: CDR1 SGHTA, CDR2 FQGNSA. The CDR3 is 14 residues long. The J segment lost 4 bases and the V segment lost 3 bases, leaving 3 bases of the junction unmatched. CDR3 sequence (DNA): TGTGCCAGCAGCTTCAGGGGGCGCGCAGATACGCAGTATTTT. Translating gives CASSFRGRADTQYF. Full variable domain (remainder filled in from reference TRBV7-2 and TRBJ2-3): GAGVSQSPSNKVTEKGKDVELRCDPISGHTALYWYRQSLGQGLEFLIYFQGNSAPDKSGLPSDRFSAERTGGSVSTLTIQRTQQEDSAVYLCASSFRGRADTQYFGPGTRLTVL.

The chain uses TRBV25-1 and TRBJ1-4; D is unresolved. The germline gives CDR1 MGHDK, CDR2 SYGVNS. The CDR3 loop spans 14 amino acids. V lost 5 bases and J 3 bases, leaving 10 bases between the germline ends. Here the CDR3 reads CASSPGDPNEKLFF. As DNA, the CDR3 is TGTGCCAGCAGTCCCGGGGATCCTAATGAAAAACTGTTTTTT.

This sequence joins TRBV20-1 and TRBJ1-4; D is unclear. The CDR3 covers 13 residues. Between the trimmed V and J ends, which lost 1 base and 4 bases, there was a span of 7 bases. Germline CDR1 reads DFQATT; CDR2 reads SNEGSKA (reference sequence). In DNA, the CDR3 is TGCAGTGCTAGAGGGCTGATTAATGAAAAACTGTTTTTT. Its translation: CSARGLINEKLFF.

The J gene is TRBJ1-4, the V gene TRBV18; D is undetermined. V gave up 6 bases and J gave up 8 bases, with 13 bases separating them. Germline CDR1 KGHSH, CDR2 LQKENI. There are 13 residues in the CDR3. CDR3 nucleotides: TGTGCCAGCTCCTCCCTATCCGGGGAAAAACTGTTTTTT. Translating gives CASSSLSGEKLFF.

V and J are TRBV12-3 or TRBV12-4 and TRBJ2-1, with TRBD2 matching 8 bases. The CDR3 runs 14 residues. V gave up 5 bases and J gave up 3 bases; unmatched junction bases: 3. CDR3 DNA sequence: TGTGCCAGCAGTGAACTAGCGGTCTACAATGAGCAGTTCTTC. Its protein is CASSELAVYNEQFF.

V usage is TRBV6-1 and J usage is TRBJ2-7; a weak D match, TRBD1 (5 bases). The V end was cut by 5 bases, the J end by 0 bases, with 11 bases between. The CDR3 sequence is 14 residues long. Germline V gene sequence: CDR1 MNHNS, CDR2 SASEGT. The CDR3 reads CASSIQASSYEQYF. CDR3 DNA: TGTGCCAGCAGTATACAGGCGAGCTCCTACGAGCAGTACTTC.

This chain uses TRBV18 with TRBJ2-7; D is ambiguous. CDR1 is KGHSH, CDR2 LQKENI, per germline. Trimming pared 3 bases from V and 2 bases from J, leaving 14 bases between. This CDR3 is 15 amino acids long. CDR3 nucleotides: TGTGCCAGCTCACCTCGGTCCGCGTTGGCCTACGAGCAGTACTTC. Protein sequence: CASSPRSALAYEQYF.

CDR3 bases: TGTGCCAGCAGCCAAGATGAGCTAGCGAGCGGGGAGCTGTTTTTT. Protein sequence: CASSQDELASGELFF. The V gene is TRBV4-2, the J gene TRBJ2-2; possibly TRBD2 for D (6 bases). From germline, CDR1 is LGHNA and CDR2 YNFKEQ. CDR3 length: 15 amino acids. The germline V and J ends were trimmed by 0 bases and 7 bases, with 12 bases remaining between them.

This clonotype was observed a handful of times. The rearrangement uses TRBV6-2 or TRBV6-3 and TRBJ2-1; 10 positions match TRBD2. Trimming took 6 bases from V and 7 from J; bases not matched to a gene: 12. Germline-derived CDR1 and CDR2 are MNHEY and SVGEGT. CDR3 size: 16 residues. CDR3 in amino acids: CASRTWTSGGANEQFF. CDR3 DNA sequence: TGTGCCAGCAGGACATGGACTAGCGGCGGGGCAAATGAGCAGTTCTTC.

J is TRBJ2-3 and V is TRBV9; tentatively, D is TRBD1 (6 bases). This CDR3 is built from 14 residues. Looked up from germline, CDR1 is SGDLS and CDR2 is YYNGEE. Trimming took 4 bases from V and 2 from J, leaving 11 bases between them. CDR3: CASSWDTHTDTQYF. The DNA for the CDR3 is TGTGCCAGCAGCTGGGACACCCACACAGATACGCAGTATTTT. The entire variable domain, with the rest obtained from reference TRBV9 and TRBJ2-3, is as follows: DSGVTQTPKHLITATGQRVTLRCSPRSGDLSVYWYQQSLDQGLQFLIQYYNGEERAKGNILERFSAQQFPDLHSELNLSSLELGDSALYFCASSWDTHTDTQYFGPGTRLTVL.

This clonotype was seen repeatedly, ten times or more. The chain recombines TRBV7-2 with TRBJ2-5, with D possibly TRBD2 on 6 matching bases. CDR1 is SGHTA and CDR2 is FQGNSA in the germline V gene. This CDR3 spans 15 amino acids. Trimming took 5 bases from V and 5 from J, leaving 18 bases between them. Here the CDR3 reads CASSRSGSHGETQYF. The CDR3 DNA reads TGTGCCAGCAGCCGAAGCGGGTCTCACGGGGAGACCCAGTACTTC.

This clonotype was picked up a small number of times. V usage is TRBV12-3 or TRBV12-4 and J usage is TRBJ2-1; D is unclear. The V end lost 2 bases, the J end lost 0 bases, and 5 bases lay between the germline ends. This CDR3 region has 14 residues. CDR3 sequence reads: CASSLYSSYNEQFF. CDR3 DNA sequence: TGTGCCAGCAGTTTATACTCCTCCTACAATGAGCAGTTCTTC.

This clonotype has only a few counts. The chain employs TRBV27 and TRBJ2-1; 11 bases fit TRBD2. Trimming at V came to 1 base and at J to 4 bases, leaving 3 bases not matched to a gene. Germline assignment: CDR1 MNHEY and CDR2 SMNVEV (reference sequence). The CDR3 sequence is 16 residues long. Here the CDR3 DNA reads TGTGCCAGCAGTTTATTAGCGGGGGGGGGTTACAATGAGCAGTTCTTC. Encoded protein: CASSLLAGGGYNEQFF.

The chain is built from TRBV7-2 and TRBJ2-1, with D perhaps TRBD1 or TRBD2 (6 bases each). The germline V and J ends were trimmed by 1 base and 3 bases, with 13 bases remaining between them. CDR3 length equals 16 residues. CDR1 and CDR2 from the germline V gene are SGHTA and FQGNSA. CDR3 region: CASSLGGLAFYNEQFF. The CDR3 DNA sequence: TGTGCCAGCAGCTTAGGGGGGCTAGCGTTCTACAATGAGCAGTTCTTC.

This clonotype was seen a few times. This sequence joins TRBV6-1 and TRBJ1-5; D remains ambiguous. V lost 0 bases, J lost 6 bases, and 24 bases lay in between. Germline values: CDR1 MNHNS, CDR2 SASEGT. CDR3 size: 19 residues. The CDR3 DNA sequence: TGTGCCAGCAGTGAAGCGCATGGAGGGAGGACTTATATCCGTCAGCCCCAGCATTTT. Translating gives CASSEAHGGRTYIRQPQHF.